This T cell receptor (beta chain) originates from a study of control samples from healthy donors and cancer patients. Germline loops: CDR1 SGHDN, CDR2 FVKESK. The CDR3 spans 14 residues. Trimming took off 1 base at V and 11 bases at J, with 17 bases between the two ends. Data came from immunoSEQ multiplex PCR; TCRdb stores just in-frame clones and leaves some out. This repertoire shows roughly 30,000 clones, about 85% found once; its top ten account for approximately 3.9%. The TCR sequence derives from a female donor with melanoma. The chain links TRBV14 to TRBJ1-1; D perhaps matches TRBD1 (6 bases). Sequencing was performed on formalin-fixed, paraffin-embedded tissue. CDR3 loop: CASSQVQGVGQAFF. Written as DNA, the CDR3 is TGTGCCAGCAGCCAAGTACAGGGCGTAGGGCAGGCTTTCTTT. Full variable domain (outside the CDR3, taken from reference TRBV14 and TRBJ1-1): EAGVTQFPSHSVIEKGQTVTLRCDPISGHDNLYWYRRVMGKEIKFLLHFVKESKQDESGMPNNRFLAERTGGTYSTLKVQPAELEDSGVYFCASSQVQGVGQAFFGQGTRLTVV.